This TCR beta chain was documented in a study of CD8 T cells in ankylosing spondylitis. General study results and limits: Those disease-linked clones were CD8+; they were also relatively rare in peripheral blood. Characteristic of ankylosing spondylitis blood, it appeared, was a TCR beta motif comprising fewer than 10 highly homologous variants.

MiXCR, run by TCRdb on the 5' RACE reads, gives a single entry per CDR3 protein. The sample holds some 150,000 distinct CDR3 sequences, about 42% seen once. CDR3 size: 16 residues. With V trimmed by 3 bases and J by 3 bases, 7 bases remained unmatched. Germline CDR1 ENHRY, CDR2 SYGVKD. This clonotype came up many times. The antigen remains unidentified. Sequenced: synovial fluid, either unsorted or a sorted T cell fraction (not recorded which). This TCR was sampled from a male donor with ankylosing spondylitis. The genes are TRBV10-3 and TRBJ2-3, with 9 positions matching TRBD2. CDR3 protein: CAISDPQRGVTDTQYF. The CDR3 nucleotides read TGTGCCATCAGTGACCCCCAGCGGGGGGTGACAGATACGCAGTATTTT.